Here is one TCR beta chain with its context. MiXCR was run by TCRdb on the 5' RACE reads, yielding one entry per CDR3 protein. This table holds roughly 94,000 distinct CDR3 sequences, approximately 9% found once. The data derive from a study of T cells after yellow fever vaccination. The V gene lost 5 bases and the J gene lost 1 base, with 12 bases spanning the gap. Germline lookup yields CDR1 SGHVS and CDR2 FNYEAQ. This CDR3 is built from 14 residues. Study results and limitations: It was a weaker secondary response, yet one that peaked faster, at day 5 versus 15.

This chain connects TRBV7-6 to TRBJ2-7; perhaps TRBD2 as D (5 bases). The specimen comprised CD8+ T cells not binding an NS4B(214-222) dextramer, sorted from PBMCs, sampled more than 14 days after the first yellow fever vaccination. This receptor was taken from a man between 18 and 35 years old who received the YFV17D yellow fever vaccine. As DNA, the CDR3 is TGTGCCAGCAGCCCGGGAAGTCTATCCTACGAGCAGTACTTC. Protein sequence: CASSPGSLSYEQYF.